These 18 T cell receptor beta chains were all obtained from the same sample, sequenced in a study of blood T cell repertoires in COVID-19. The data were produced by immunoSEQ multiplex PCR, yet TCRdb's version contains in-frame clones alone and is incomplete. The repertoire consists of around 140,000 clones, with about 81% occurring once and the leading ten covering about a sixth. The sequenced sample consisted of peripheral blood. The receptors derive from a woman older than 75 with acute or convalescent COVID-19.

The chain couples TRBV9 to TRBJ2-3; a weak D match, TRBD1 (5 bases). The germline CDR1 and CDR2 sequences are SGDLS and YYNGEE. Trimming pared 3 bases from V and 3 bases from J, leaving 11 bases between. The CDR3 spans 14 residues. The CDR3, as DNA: TGTGCCAGCAGCGCCCTCCAGGGTACAGATACGCAGTATTTT. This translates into CASSALQGTDTQYF.

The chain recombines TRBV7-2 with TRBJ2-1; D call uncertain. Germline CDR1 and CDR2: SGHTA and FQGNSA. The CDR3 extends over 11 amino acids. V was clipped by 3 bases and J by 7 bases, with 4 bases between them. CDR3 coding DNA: TGTGCCAGCAGCTTTCTTAATGAGCAGTTCTTC. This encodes CASSFLNEQFF.

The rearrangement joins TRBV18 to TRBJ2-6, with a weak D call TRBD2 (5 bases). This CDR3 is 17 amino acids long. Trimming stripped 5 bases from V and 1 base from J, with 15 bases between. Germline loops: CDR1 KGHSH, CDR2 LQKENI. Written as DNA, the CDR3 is TGTGCCAGCTCAGAAAGTCGGTGGACTTCTGGGGCCAACGTCCTGACTTTC. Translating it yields CASSESRWTSGANVLTF.

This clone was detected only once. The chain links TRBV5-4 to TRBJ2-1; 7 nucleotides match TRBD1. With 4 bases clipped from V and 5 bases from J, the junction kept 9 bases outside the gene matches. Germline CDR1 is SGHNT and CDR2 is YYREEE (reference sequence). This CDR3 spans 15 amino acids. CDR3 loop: CASSPATGTHNEQFF. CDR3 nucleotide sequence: TGTGCCAGCAGCCCAGCGACAGGGACCCACAATGAGCAGTTCTTC.

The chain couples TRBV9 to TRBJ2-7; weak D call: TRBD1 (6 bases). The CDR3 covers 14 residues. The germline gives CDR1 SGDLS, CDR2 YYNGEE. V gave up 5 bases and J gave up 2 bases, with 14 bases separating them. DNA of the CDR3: TGTGCCAGCAGTCCTACAGGGACCCCCTACGAGCAGTACTTC. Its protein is CASSPTGTPYEQYF.

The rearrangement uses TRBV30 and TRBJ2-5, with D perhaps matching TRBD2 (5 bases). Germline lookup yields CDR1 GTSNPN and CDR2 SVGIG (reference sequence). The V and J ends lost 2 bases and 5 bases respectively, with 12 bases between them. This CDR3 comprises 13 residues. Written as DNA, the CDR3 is TGTGCCTGGAGTCTTGACCGCGGGGAGACCCAGTACTTC. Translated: CAWSLDRGETQYF.

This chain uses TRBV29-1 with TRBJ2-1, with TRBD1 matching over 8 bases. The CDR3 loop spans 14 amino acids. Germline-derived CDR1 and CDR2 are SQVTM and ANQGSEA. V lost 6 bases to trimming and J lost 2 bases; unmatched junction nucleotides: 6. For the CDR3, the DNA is TGCAGCGTGGTGGACAGGGCTACCTACAATGAGCAGTTCTTC. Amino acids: CSVVDRATYNEQFF.

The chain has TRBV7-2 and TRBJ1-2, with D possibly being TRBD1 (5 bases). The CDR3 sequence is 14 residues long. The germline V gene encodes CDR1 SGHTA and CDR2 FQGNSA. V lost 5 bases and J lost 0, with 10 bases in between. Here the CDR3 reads CASSPQTANYGYTF. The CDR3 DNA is TGTGCCAGCAGCCCACAGACAGCTAACTATGGCTACACCTTC.

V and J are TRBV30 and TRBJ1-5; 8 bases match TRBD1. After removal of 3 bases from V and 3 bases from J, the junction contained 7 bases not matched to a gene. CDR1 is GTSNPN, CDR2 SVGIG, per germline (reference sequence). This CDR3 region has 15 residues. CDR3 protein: CAWREGQGDNQPQHF. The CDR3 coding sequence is TGTGCCTGGAGGGAAGGACAGGGAGACAATCAGCCCCAGCATTTT.

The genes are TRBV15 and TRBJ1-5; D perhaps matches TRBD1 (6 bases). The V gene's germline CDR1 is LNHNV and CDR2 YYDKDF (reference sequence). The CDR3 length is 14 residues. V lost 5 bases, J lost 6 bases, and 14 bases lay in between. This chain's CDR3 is CATSPGTSGQPQHF. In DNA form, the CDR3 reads TGTGCCACCAGCCCCGGGACAAGCGGTCAGCCCCAGCATTTT.

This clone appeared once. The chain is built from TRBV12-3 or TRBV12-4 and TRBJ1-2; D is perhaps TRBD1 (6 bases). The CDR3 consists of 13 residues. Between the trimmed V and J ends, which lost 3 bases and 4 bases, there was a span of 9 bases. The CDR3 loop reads CASSLPTGYGYTF. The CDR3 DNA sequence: TGTGCCAGCAGTTTGCCGACAGGCTATGGCTACACCTTC.

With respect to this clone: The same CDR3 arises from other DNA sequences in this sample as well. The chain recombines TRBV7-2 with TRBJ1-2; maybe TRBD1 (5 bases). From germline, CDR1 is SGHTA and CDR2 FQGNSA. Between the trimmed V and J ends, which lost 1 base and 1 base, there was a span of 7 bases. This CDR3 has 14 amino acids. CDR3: CASSLGQGNYGYTF. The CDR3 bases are TGTGCCAGCAGCTTAGGTCAGGGTAACTATGGCTACACCTTC. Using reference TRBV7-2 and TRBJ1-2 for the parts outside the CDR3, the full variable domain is GAGVSQSPSNKVTEKGKDVELRCDPISGHTALYWYRQSLGQGLEFLIYFQGNSAPDKSGLPSDRFSAERTGGSVSTLTIQRTQQEDSAVYLCASSLGQGNYGYTFGSGTRLTVV.

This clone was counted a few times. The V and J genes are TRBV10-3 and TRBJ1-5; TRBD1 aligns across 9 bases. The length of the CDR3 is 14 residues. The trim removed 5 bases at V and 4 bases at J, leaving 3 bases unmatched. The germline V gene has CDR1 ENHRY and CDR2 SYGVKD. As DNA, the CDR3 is TGTGCCATCAGTCCGGGACAGGGAAATCAGCCCCAGCATTTT. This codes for CAISPGQGNQPQHF.

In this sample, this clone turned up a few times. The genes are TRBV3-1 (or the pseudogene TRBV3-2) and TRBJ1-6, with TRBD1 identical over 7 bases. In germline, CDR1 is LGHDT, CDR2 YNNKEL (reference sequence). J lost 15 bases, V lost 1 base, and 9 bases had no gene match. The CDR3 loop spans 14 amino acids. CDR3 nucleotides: TGTGCCAGCAGCCAAGCGGGACAGCCTAGTGTCCTCCACTTT. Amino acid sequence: CASSQAGQPSVLHF.

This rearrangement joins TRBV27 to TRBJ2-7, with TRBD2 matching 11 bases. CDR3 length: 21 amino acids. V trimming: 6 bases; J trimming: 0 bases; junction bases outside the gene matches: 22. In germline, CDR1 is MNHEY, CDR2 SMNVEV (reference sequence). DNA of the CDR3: TGTGCCAGCAGCCTCAGGGCCTTGACTAGCGGGGAGGCATCAAGCTCCTACGAGCAGTACTTC. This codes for CASSLRALTSGEASSSYEQYF.

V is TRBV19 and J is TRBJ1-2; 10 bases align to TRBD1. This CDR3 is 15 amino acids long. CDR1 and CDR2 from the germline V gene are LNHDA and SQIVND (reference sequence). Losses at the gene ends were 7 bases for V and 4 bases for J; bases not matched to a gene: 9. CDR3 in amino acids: CASTVDRGRRYGYTF. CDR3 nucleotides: TGTGCCAGTACCGTAGACAGGGGGCGCCGCTATGGCTACACCTTC.

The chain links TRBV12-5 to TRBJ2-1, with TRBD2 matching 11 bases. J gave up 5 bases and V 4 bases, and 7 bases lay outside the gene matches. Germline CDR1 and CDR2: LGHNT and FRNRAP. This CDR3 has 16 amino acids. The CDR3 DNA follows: TGTGCTAGTGGTTGGGGGTCGGGACTAGCGGACAATGAGCAGTTCTTC. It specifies CASGWGSGLADNEQFF. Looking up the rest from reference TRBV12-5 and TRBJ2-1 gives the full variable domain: DARVTQTPRHKVTEMGQEVTMRCQPILGHNTVFWYRQTMMQGLELLAYFRNRAPLDDSGMPKDRFSAEMPDATLATLKIQPSEPRDSAVYFCASGWGSGLADNEQFFGPGTRLTVL.

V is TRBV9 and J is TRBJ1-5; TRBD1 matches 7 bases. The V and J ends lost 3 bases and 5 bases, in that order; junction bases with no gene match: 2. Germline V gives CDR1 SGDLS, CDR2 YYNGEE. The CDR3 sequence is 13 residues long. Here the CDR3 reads CASSGQGDQPQHF. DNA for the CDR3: TGTGCCAGCAGCGGCCAGGGGGATCAGCCCCAGCATTTT.